Listed below are T cell receptor beta chains from one sample, sequenced in a study of human T cells and chemical hapten exposure. TCRdb analysed the RACE reads with MiXCR anew, one entry per CDR3 protein. This table has approximately 260,000 distinct CDR3 sequences, around 7.3% appearing once. The sequencing used whole blood, collected in connection with sensitization to the hapten diphenylcyclopropenone (DPC). Receptors were obtained from a man in his late teens or twenties with alopecia areata. Some clones in this sample may be carry-over from other donors' samples. Both conserved end residues are part of each CDR3. A D gene is named only where the DNA matches it firmly. Size tells how often a clone was seen (once, few, many) or the class of an expanded clone, and some rows leave it out.

V gene,clone size,D gene,J gene,CDR3 protein,CDR3 DNA
TRBV28,few,-,TRBJ1-1,CAAHGPVNTEAFF,TGTGCCGCCCATGGGCCCGTGAACACTGAAGCTTTCTTT
TRBV28,many,TRBD1,TRBJ2-6,CASSRQGGSGANVLTF,TGTGCCAGCAGTCGACAGGGCGGCTCTGGGGCCAACGTCCTGACTTTC
TRBV6-4,few,-,TRBJ2-6,CASSDHPGRPGRANVLTF,TGTGCCAGCAGTGACCATCCAGGGCGGCCGGGAAGGGCCAACGTCCTGACTTTC
TRBV5-6,few,-,TRBJ1-5,CASSRATGSNQPQHF,TGTGCCAGCAGCCGGGCCACGGGTAGCAATCAGCCCCAGCATTTT
TRBV7-3,many,-,TRBJ1-2,CASSPGPQVFTF,TGTGCCAGCAGCCCCGGTCCCCAGGTCTTCACCTTC
TRBV28,few,-,TRBJ2-7,CASSLSQGGPYEQYF,TGTGCCAGCTCCTTGTCACAGGGGGGGCCCTACGAGCAGTACTTC
TRBV4-3,many,TRBD2,TRBJ2-3,CASSQGGALAGTDTQYF,TGCGCCAGCAGCCAAGGAGGAGCTCTAGCGGGGACAGATACGCAGTATTTT
TRBV6-4,few,-,TRBJ2-2,CASSDSGETGELFF,TGTGCCAGCAGTGACTCGGGGGAAACCGGGGAGCTGTTTTTT
TRBV6-5,-,TRBD1,TRBJ1-2,CASSPGTGSFYGYTF,TGTGCCAGCAGCCCCGGGACAGGGTCTTTCTATGGCTACACCTTC
TRBV28,-,TRBD2,TRBJ2-2,CASSFGLAVTGELFF,TGTGCCAGCAGTTTTGGACTAGCGGTCACCGGGGAGCTGTTTTTT
TRBV12-3/TRBV12-4,-,-,TRBJ1-6,CASSHHGANSPLHF,TGTGCCAGCAGCCACCATGGGGCTAATTCACCCCTCCACTTT
TRBV12-3/TRBV12-4,few,-,TRBJ1-5,CASSLESPPNQPQHF,TGTGCCAGCAGTTTAGAATCCCCTCCCAATCAGCCCCAGCATTTT
TRBV14,-,-,TRBJ1-5,CASSQRDQPQHF,TGTGCCAGCAGCCAGAGGGATCAGCCCCAGCATTTT
TRBV11-2,few,-,TRBJ1-2,CASSLLRTRDYTF,TGTGCCAGCAGCTTACTTAGGACAAGAGACTACACCTTC
TRBV4-1,few,-,TRBJ1-1,CASSQDQGMGTEAFF,TGCGCCAGCAGCCAAGATCAGGGGATGGGGACTGAAGCTTTCTTT
TRBV6-5,few,-,TRBJ1-1,CASSPDDTEAFF,TGTGCCAGCAGTCCGGACGACACTGAAGCTTTCTTT
TRBV13,few,TRBD1,TRBJ2-5,CASSNRDSQETQYF,TGTGCCAGCAGCAACCGGGACAGTCAAGAGACCCAGTACTTC
TRBV6-5,few,-,TRBJ1-4,CASRLHRDNNEKLFF,TGTGCCAGCAGACTACACAGGGACAATAATGAAAAACTGTTTTTT
TRBV4-2,many,-,TRBJ2-1,CASSHVSRDFIPPFTYNEQFF,TGTGCCAGCAGCCATGTCTCCCGGGACTTTATCCCCCCATTTACTTACAATGAGCAGTTCTTC
TRBV7-9,few,-,TRBJ2-1,CASSSEFF,TGTGCCAGCAGCTCGGAGTTCTTC
TRBV29-1,many,-,TRBJ2-7,CSVEVGAYEQYF,TGCAGCGTTGAAGTCGGAGCCTACGAGCAGTACTTC
TRBV7-8,few,-,TRBJ1-1,CASSLILLGPRGAFF,TGTGCCAGCAGCTTAATACTTCTTGGCCCCCGCGGAGCTTTCTTT
TRBV12-3/TRBV12-4,few,-,TRBJ1-6,CASSPLAGNSPLHF,TGTGCCAGCAGCCCTTTGGCTGGTAATTCACCCCTCCACTTT
TRBV6-1,few,-,TRBJ2-3,CASEDSTDTQYF,TGTGCCAGCGAGGATAGCACAGATACGCAGTATTTT
TRBV10-3,-,-,TRBJ1-2,CAISRDDGSGYTF,TGTGCCATCAGCCGAGACGACGGATCAGGCTACACCTTC
TRBV27,-,-,TRBJ2-6,CASTPFGGPISGANVLTF,TGTGCCAGCACCCCTTTCGGGGGGCCGATCTCTGGGGCCAACGTCCTGACTTTC
TRBV6-2/TRBV6-3,many,-,TRBJ2-7,CASSPGASYEQYF,TGTGCCAGCAGTCCCGGGGCCTCCTACGAGCAGTACTTC
TRBV10-1,few,-,TRBJ1-1,CASQGSMNTEAFF,TGCGCCAGCCAGGGCTCGATGAACACTGAAGCTTTCTTT
TRBV29-1,-,-,TRBJ1-5,CSVATSGQPQHF,TGCAGCGTAGCTACGTCCGGTCAGCCCCAGCATTTT
TRBV20-1,-,-,TRBJ1-2,CSANEGRDNYGYTF,TGCAGTGCCAACGAGGGCAGGGATAACTATGGCTACACCTTC
TRBV5-1,many,-,TRBJ2-3,CASSVGTVVWDTQYF,TGCGCCAGCAGCGTCGGGACGGTCGTTTGGGATACGCAGTATTTT
TRBV4-3,-,TRBD2,TRBJ2-5,CASSQGIGASGVMYQETQYF,TGCGCCAGCAGCCAAGGCATCGGGGCTAGCGGGGTGATGTACCAAGAGACCCAGTACTTC
TRBV10-3,-,-,TRBJ1-2,CAISESSGNGYTF,TGTGCCATCAGTGAGTCGTCAGGGAATGGCTACACCTTC
TRBV5-1,few,TRBD1,TRBJ1-1,CASSIGTGRGSEAFF,TGCGCCAGCAGCATAGGGACAGGGCGAGGTAGCGAAGCTTTCTTT
TRBV20-1,-,-,TRBJ2-2,CSAPRDATGELFF,TGCAGTGCCCCCCGGGACGCTACCGGGGAGCTGTTTTTT
TRBV6-1,-,TRBD2,TRBJ2-3,CASSPLSSGGVSLSTDTQYF,TGTGCCAGCAGTCCCCTGTCTAGCGGGGGGGTAAGCCTCAGCACAGATACGCAGTATTTT
TRBV11-1,-,-,TRBJ1-1,CASSLDGSEAFF,TGTGCCAGCAGCTTAGACGGGTCTGAAGCTTTCTTT
TRBV3-1,few,-,TRBJ1-1,CASSHQSQDTEAFF,TGTGCCAGCAGTCACCAGTCACAGGACACTGAAGCTTTCTTT
TRBV4-1,-,-,TRBJ2-7,CASSEDWPGGSYEQYF,TGCGCCAGCAGCGAAGACTGGCCAGGAGGCTCCTACGAGCAGTACTTC
TRBV28,-,-,TRBJ1-1,CASSLSTYNTEAFF,TGTGCCAGCAGTTTATCCACTTACAACACTGAAGCTTTCTTT
TRBV12-3/TRBV12-4,few,TRBD1,TRBJ2-4,CASSLARGLNSLAKNIQYF,TGTGCCAGCAGTTTAGCCAGGGGGCTTAATTCACTAGCCAAAAACATTCAGTACTTC
TRBV5-6,few,TRBD1,TRBJ2-5,CASNDDRAGETQYF,TGTGCCAGCAACGACGACAGGGCCGGAGAGACCCAGTACTTC
TRBV13,few,-,TRBJ2-4,CASSIEQRNIQYF,TGTGCCAGCAGTATAGAGCAGAGGAACATTCAGTACTTC
TRBV20-1,few,TRBD1,TRBJ1-2,CSATQYRDRDYGYTF,TGCAGTGCTACGCAATACCGGGACAGGGACTATGGCTACACCTTC
TRBV6-5,-,-,TRBJ1-3,CASSYSGRSGNTIYF,TGTGCCAGCAGTTACTCTGGTCGCTCTGGAAACACCATATATTTT
TRBV7-2,few,TRBD1,TRBJ2-3,CASSFPPGQGGDTQYF,TGTGCCAGCAGCTTTCCTCCGGGACAGGGAGGAGATACGCAGTATTTT
TRBV14,-,-,TRBJ1-2,CASSQRDLGPTYGYTF,TGTGCCAGCAGCCAAAGGGACCTGGGCCCGACCTATGGCTACACCTTC
TRBV28,many,-,TRBJ1-5,CASSLWGGGNQPQHF,TGTGCCAGCAGTTTATGGGGGGGCGGCAATCAGCCCCAGCATTTT
TRBV7-2,many,-,TRBJ1-5,CASSYSGMGNQPQHF,TGTGCCAGCAGCTACTCAGGGATGGGCAATCAGCCCCAGCATTTT
TRBV7-9,few,-,TRBJ1-1,CASSLPTRRNTEAFF,TGTGCCAGCAGCTTACCCACTAGGAGGAACACTGAAGCTTTCTTT
TRBV3-1,many,-,TRBJ2-5,CASSHGQKETQYF,TGTGCCAGCAGCCATGGACAGAAAGAGACCCAGTACTTC
TRBV7-9,many,-,TRBJ1-2,CASSPGQFNYGYTF,TGTGCCAGCAGCCCTGGACAGTTTAACTATGGCTACACCTTC